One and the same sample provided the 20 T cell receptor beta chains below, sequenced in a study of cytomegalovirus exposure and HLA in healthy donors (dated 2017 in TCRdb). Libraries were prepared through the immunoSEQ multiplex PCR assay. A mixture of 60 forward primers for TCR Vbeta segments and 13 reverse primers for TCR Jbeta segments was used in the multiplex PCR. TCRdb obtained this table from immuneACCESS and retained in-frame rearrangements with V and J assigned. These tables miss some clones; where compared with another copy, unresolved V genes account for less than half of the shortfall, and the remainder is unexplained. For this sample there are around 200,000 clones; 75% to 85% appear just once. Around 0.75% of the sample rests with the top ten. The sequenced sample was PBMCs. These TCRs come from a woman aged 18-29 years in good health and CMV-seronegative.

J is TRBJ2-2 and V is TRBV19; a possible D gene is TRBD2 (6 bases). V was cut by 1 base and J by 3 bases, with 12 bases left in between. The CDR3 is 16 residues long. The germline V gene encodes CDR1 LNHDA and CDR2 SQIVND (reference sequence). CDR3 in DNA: TGTGCCAGTAGTATAGCTACTAGCCGGTACACCGGGGAGCTGTTTTTT. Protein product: CASSIATSRYTGELFF.

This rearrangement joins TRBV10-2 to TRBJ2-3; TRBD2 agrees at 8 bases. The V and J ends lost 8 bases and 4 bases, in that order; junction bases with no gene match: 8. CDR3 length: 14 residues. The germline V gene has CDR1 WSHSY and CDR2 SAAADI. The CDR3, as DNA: TGCGCCAGCGGGGAACGGGAGGGCCCAGATACGCAGTATTTT. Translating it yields CASGEREGPDTQYF.

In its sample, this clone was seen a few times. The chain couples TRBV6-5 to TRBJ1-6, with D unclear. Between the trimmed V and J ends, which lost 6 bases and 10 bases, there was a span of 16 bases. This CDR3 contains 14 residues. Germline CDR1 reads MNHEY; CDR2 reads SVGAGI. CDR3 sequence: CASSRLTLASPLHF. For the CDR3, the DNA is TGTGCCAGCAGCCGCCTCACCCTCGCGTCACCCCTCCACTTT.

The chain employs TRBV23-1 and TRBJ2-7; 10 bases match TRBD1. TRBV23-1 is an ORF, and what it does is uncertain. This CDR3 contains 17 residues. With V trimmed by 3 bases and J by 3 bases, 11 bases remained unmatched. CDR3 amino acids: CASSQLFERDRGYEQYF. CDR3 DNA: TGCGCCAGCAGTCAGCTTTTCGAACGGGACAGGGGCTACGAGCAGTACTTC.

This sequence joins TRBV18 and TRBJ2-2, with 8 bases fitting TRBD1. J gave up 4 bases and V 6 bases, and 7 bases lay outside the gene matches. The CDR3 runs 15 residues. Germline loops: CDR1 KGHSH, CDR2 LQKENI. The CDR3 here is CASSLDRVTTGELFF. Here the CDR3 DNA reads TGTGCCAGCTCCTTGGACAGGGTTACCACCGGGGAGCTGTTTTTT.

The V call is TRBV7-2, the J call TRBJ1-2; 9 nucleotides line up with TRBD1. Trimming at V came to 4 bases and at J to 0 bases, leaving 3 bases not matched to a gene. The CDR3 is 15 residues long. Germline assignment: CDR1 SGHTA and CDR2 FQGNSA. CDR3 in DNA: TGTGCCAGCAGCTCAACAGGGGGCCCTAACTATGGCTACACCTTC. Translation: CASSSTGGPNYGYTF.

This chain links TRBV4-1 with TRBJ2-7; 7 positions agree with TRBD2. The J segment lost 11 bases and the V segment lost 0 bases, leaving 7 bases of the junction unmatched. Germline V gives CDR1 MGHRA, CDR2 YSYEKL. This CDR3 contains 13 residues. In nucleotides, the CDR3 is TGCGCCAGCAGCCAAGAGACCAGACTAGCAAAGTACTTC. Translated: CASSQETRLAKYF.

For the CDR3, the DNA is TGTGCCTCAACCTCGGGACAGGGATGCACTGAAGCTTTCTTT. Translation gives CASTSGQGCTEAFF. V usage is TRBV30 and J usage is TRBJ1-1; 9 bases agree with TRBD1. Germline V gene lookup returns CDR1 GTSNPN and CDR2 SVGIG (reference sequence). The CDR3 spans 14 residues. The trim removed 7 bases at V and 4 bases at J, leaving 10 bases unmatched.

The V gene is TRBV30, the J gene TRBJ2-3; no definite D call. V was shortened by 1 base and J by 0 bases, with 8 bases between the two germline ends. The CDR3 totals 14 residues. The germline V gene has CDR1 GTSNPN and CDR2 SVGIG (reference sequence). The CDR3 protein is CAWSGLGSTDTQYF. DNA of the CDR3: TGTGCCTGGAGTGGCCTCGGGAGCACAGATACGCAGTATTTT. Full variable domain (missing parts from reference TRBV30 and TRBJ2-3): SQTIHQWPATLVQPVGSPLSLECTVEGTSNPNLYWYRQAAGRGLQLLFYSVGIGQISSEVPQNLSASRPQDRQFILSSKKLLLSDSGFYLCAWSGLGSTDTQYFGPGTRLTVL.

CDR3 loop: CASSVQGKLDTEAFF. The DNA of the CDR3 is TGTGCCAGCAGCGTACAGGGTAAGTTAGACACTGAAGCTTTCTTT. The chain combines TRBV5-4 with TRBJ1-1, with a tentative D call TRBD1 (6 bases). Germline loops: CDR1 SGHNT, CDR2 YYREEE (reference sequence). The CDR3 runs to 15 residues. Trimming took off 4 bases at V and 3 bases at J, with 16 bases between the two ends. The full variable domain, its missing parts supplied by reference TRBV5-4 and TRBJ1-1, is ETGVTQSPTHLIKTRGQQVTLRCSSQSGHNTVSWYQQALGQGPQFIFQYYREEENGRGNFPPRFSGLQFPNYSSELNVNALELDDSALYLCASSVQGKLDTEAFFGQGTRLTVV.

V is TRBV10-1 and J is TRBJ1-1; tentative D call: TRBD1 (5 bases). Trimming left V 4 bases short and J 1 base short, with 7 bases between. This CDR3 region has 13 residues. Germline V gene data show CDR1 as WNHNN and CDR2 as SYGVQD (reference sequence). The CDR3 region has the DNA TGCGCCAGCAGTGCCGACAGGAACACTGAAGCTTTCTTT. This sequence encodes CASSADRNTEAFF.

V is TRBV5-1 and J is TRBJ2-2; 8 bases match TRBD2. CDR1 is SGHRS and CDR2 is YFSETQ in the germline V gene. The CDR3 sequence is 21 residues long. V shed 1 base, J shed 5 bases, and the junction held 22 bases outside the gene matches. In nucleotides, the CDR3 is TGCGCCAGCAGCTTGCCCGCCCCTCGGGGGGGACAAATATTGAGGACCGGGGAGCTGTTTTTT. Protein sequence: CASSLPAPRGGQILRTGELFF.

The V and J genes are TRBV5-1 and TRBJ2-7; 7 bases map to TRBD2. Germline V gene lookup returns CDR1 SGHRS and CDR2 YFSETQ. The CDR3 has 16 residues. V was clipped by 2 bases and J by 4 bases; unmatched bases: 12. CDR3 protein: CASSFSGTTDKYEQYF. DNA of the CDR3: TGCGCCAGCAGCTTCTCCGGGACTACCGACAAATACGAGCAGTACTTC.

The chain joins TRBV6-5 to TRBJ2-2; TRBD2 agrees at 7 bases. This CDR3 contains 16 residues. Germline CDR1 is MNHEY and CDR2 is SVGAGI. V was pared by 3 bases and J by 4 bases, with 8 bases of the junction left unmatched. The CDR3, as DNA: TGTGCCAGCAGTTATTGGCTAGCGGACCGCACCGGGGAGCTGTTTTTT. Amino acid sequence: CASSYWLADRTGELFF.

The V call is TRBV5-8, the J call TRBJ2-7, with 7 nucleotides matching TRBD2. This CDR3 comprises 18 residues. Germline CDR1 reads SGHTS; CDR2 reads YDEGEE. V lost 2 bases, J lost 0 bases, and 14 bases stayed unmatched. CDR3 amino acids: CASSFLAGGVGVSYEQYF. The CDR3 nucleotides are TGTGCCAGCAGCTTTTTAGCGGGCGGCGTCGGAGTCTCCTACGAGCAGTACTTC.

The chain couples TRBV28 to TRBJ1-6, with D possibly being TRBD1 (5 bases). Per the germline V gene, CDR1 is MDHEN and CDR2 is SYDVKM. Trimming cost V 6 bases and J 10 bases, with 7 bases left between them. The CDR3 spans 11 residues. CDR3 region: CASSRESPLHF. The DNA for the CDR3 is TGTGCCAGCAGCAGGGAATCACCCCTCCACTTT.

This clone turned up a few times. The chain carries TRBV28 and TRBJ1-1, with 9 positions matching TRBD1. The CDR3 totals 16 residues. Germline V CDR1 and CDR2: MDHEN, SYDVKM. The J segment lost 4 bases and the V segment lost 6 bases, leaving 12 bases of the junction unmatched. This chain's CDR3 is CASRIQQGAPGTEAFF. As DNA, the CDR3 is TGTGCCAGCAGGATACAACAGGGGGCGCCTGGCACTGAAGCTTTCTTT.

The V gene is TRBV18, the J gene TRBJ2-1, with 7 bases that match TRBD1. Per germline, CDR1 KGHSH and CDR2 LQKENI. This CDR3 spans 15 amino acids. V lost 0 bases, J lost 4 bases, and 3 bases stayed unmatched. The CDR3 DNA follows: TGTGCCAGCTCACCACCCGGGACAGTGTACAATGAGCAGTTCTTC. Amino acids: CASSPPGTVYNEQFF.

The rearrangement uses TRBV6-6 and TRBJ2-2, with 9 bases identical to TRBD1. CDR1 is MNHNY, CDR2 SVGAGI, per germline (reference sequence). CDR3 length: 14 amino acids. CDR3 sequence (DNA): TGTGCAGAAAGCGAACAGGGGGCTTGGGGGGAGCTGTTTTTT. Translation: CAESEQGAWGELFF.

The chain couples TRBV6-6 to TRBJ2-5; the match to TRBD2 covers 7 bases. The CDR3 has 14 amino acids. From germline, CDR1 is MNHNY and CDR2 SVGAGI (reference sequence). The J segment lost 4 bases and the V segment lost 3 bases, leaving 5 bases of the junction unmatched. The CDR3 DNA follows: TGTGCCAGCAGTTATGATCAGCGGGGAGAGACCCAGTACTTC. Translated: CASSYDQRGETQYF.